These 7 T cell receptor beta chains were all obtained from the same sample, sequenced in a study of T cell responses to AZD1222 COVID-19 vaccine. Sequencing was performed with immunoSEQ multiplex PCR; in TCRdb, only in-frame clones are kept and a portion is missing. This table has 110,000 to 150,000 clones, 85% to 95% appearing once. The sequenced sample was peripheral blood, obtained on day 0 of MenACWY control vaccination. The receptors originated from an adult in good health.

This clone was seen a single time. The V and J genes are TRBV30 and TRBJ2-3, with D unresolved. The CDR3 sequence is 12 residues long. Germline CDR1 reads GTSNPN; CDR2 reads SVGIG (reference sequence). The CDR3 sequence is CAWQIVRDTQYF. The CDR3 DNA follows: TGTGCTTGGCAGATCGTACGAGATACGCAGTATTTT.

CDR3 coding DNA: TGTGCCACCAGCAGACAGGGAAATCAGCCCCAGCATTTT. This codes for CATSRQGNQPQHF. V gene TRBV15 combines with J gene TRBJ1-5, with D maybe TRBD1 (5 bases). The CDR3 loop spans 13 amino acids. Trimming stripped 2 bases from V and 4 bases from J, with 6 bases between. Germline CDR1 reads LNHNV; CDR2 reads YYDKDF (reference sequence).

The J gene is TRBJ2-5, the V gene TRBV27; TRBD1 agrees at 10 bases. Germline V gene data show CDR1 as MNHEY and CDR2 as SMNVEV (reference sequence). Losses at the gene ends were 4 bases for V and 5 bases for J; bases not matched to a gene: 10. CDR3 length: 16 amino acids. CDR3 DNA sequence: TGTGCCAGCAGTTCGACAGGGGGCCGTCCGTTGGAGACCCAGTACTTC. Amino acids: CASSSTGGRPLETQYF.

The rearrangement joins TRBV4-3 to TRBJ2-3, with D uncertain. The CDR3 has 12 residues. The germline CDR1 and CDR2 sequences are LGHNA and YSLEER. V was trimmed by 1 base and J by 7 bases, leaving 6 bases between them. CDR3 coding DNA: TGCGCCAGCAGCCAAGGCGCCAATACGCAGTATTTT. It translates to CASSQGANTQYF.

This rearrangement joins TRBV10-3 to TRBJ1-2, with a tentative D call TRBD1 (6 bases). Trimming removed 7 bases at V and 3 bases at J, with 9 bases between. CDR3 length: 12 residues. The germline V gene has CDR1 ENHRY and CDR2 SYGVKD. CDR3 region: CAITRTDYGYTF. The CDR3 DNA follows: TGTGCCATCACCAGGACAGACTATGGCTACACCTTC.

V and J are TRBV10-1 and TRBJ1-1; D is undetermined. V was shortened by 8 bases and J by 0 bases, with 7 bases between the two germline ends. There are 12 residues in the CDR3. Germline lookup yields CDR1 WNHNN and CDR2 SYGVQD (reference sequence). CDR3 DNA sequence: TGCGCCAGCCGCAGACTGAACACTGAAGCTTTCTTT. Amino acids: CASRRLNTEAFF.

This clone appeared a single time. The chain has TRBV7-2 and TRBJ1-2; D gene unclear. The germline V gene has CDR1 SGHTA and CDR2 FQGNSA. Trimming cost V 1 base and J 2 bases, with 14 bases left between them. This CDR3 comprises 16 residues. The CDR3 loop reads CASSLDSSQLNYGYTF. CDR3 DNA sequence: TGTGCCAGCAGCTTAGACAGTAGCCAACTAAACTATGGCTACACCTTC.